This entry lists 28 T cell receptor beta chains sequenced from one sample in a study of shared clonotypes between healthy human individuals. This table comes from immunoSEQ multiplex PCR, and its TCRdb copy is limited to in-frame clones, with some not included. Here the sample spans roughly 2,300,000 clones, under 95% being singletons. The sample taken for sequencing was naive CD4+ T cells from PBMCs. Subset here: CD45RA+ positively selected. Receptors originate from a man between 18 and 29 years old in good health. Some clones in this sample may be carry-over from other donors' samples.

This chain joins TRBV19 and TRBJ2-1; TRBD1 or TRBD2 may be the D gene (6 bases each). CDR3 size: 15 residues. From germline, CDR1 is LNHDA and CDR2 SQIVND (reference sequence). CDR3 in DNA: TGTGTGACTAGACAGGCCCACTTAATTTACAATGAGCAGTTCTTC. As protein: CVTRQAHLIYNEQFF.

The chain recombines TRBV7-3 with TRBJ2-5, with 8 bases identical to TRBD1. Germline V gene lookup returns CDR1 SGHTA and CDR2 FQGTGA. V lost 4 bases and J lost 3; bases outside the gene matches: 4. The CDR3 is 14 amino acids. CDR3 residues: CASSSTGGKETQYF. The CDR3 DNA follows: TGTGCCAGCAGCTCCACAGGGGGTAAAGAGACCCAGTACTTC.

In the case of this clone: The same CDR3 is also encoded by other DNA sequences in this sample. The J gene is TRBJ1-2, the V gene TRBV19; 9 positions match TRBD1. CDR1 is LNHDA and CDR2 is SQIVND in the germline V gene (reference sequence). The CDR3 is 16 residues long. Trimming at V came to 4 bases and at J to 8 bases, leaving 14 bases not matched to a gene. CDR3 nucleotides: TGTGCCAGTAGTACGCCCGGGACAGGGCCCACTCGGGGCTACACCTTC. Translation: CASSTPGTGPTRGYTF.

This rearrangement joins TRBV28 to TRBJ2-3; 7 bases match TRBD1. V gave up 5 bases and J gave up 6 bases; unmatched junction bases: 8. This CDR3 is built from 14 residues. Germline CDR1 and CDR2: MDHEN and SYDVKM. The CDR3 nucleotides are TGTGCCAGCAGTCCGCAACAGGGGCGGGATACGCAGTATTTT. Translated: CASSPQQGRDTQYF.

The V and J genes are TRBV6-5 and TRBJ2-7, with 7 bases that match TRBD1. The CDR3 loop spans 14 amino acids. Looked up from germline, CDR1 is MNHEY and CDR2 is SVGAGI. The V gene end was trimmed by 0 bases and the J gene end by 6 bases; junction bases not matched to a gene: 5. The CDR3 coding sequence is TGTGCCAGCAGTTACTCCGACAGGGCGTTCGAGCAGTACTTC. Amino acids: CASSYSDRAFEQYF.

Regarding this clone: The same CDR3 is also encoded by other DNA sequences in this sample. This sequence joins TRBV5-1 and TRBJ2-3, with 8 bases fitting TRBD1. The CDR3 loop spans 12 amino acids. Per the germline V gene, CDR1 is SGHRS and CDR2 is YFSETQ. The ends lost 4 bases at V and 5 bases at J; junction bases unmatched: 0. The CDR3 here is CASSGQGDTQYF. DNA of the CDR3: TGCGCCAGCAGCGGACAGGGAGATACGCAGTATTTT.

The chain couples TRBV6-1 to TRBJ1-5, with TRBD1 identical over 9 bases. Germline CDR1 MNHNS, CDR2 SASEGT. J gave up 6 bases and V 3 bases, and 6 bases lay outside the gene matches. The CDR3 is made up of 15 amino acids. The CDR3 coding sequence is TGTGCCAGCAGTGACTACAGGGGGCGAGGTCAGCCCCAGCATTTT. Residues: CASSDYRGRGQPQHF.

A word on this clone: Other nucleotide sequences in the sample specify the same CDR3. The V gene is TRBV5-1, the J gene TRBJ2-3; perhaps TRBD2 as D (5 bases). The germline V and J ends were trimmed by 6 bases and 0 bases, with 11 bases remaining between them. Germline assignment: CDR1 SGHRS and CDR2 YFSETQ. The CDR3 extends over 14 amino acids. CDR3 coding DNA: TGCGCCAGCACCCTGGGCGGGAGCACAGATACGCAGTATTTT. Protein sequence: CASTLGGSTDTQYF.

Notes on this clone: Other nucleotide sequences in the sample specify the same CDR3. The chain combines TRBV10-3 with TRBJ2-1; 13 nucleotides match TRBD2. This CDR3 spans 17 amino acids. The trim removed 4 bases at V and 4 bases at J, leaving 7 bases unmatched. Germline CDR1 and CDR2: ENHRY and SYGVKD. The CDR3 loop is CAISGRTSGSLYNEQFF. The CDR3, as DNA: TGTGCCATCAGTGGTCGGACTAGCGGGAGTCTATACAATGAGCAGTTCTTC.

The genes are TRBV7-2 and TRBJ2-7, with 8 bases fitting TRBD1. With V trimmed by 0 bases and J by 7 bases, 8 bases remained unmatched. The CDR3 has 15 amino acids. The germline CDR1 and CDR2 sequences are SGHTA and FQGNSA. The CDR3 is CASSLAGQGGWEQYF. In DNA, the CDR3 is TGTGCCAGCAGCTTAGCAGGACAGGGTGGATGGGAGCAGTACTTC.

The rearrangement uses TRBV5-5 and TRBJ2-5; TRBD2 is a possible D gene (5 bases). This CDR3 has 13 amino acids. CDR1 SGHKS and CDR2 YYEKEE come from the germline V gene (reference sequence). The CDR3 DNA reads TGTGCTTGCTCTGGCGGGTACCAAGAGACCCAGTACTTC. This gives the protein CACSGGYQETQYF.

This sequence joins TRBV28 and TRBJ2-7, with D perhaps matching TRBD1 or TRBD2 (7 bases each). In germline, CDR1 is MDHEN, CDR2 SYDVKM. The CDR3 has 17 amino acids. Trimming took 6 bases from V and 6 from J, leaving 27 bases between them. DNA for the CDR3: TGTGCCAGCAGCCGTACAATACCGGGACAGCCGGGGGGCGAGCAGTACTTC. Its translation: CASSRTIPGQPGGEQYF.

The chain joins TRBV5-1 to TRBJ1-1, with 9 bases lining up with TRBD1. Germline loops: CDR1 SGHRS, CDR2 YFSETQ. The CDR3 is 15 amino acids. Unmatched junction bases numbered 8, after V lost 5 bases and J lost 3 bases. CDR3 in DNA: TGCGCCAGCAGTGAAATCGGGGACAGGGACACTGAAGCTTTCTTT. Encoded protein: CASSEIGDRDTEAFF.

A remark on this clone: The same CDR3 is also encoded by other DNA sequences in this sample. The gene calls are TRBV5-1 and TRBJ1-5; D unclear. The length of the CDR3 is 14 residues. Germline values: CDR1 SGHRS, CDR2 YFSETQ. The ends were cut back, 0 bases at V and 2 bases at J, with 6 bases in the middle. DNA for the CDR3: TGCGCCAGCAGCTTGGAGGTTGGCAATCAGCCCCAGCATTTT. It encodes CASSLEVGNQPQHF.

V usage is TRBV5-1 and J usage is TRBJ2-7; the D is unclear. V was clipped by 0 bases and J by 5 bases, with 12 bases between them. Looked up from germline, CDR1 is SGHRS and CDR2 is YFSETQ. The CDR3 spans 14 residues. The CDR3 protein is CASSLGSGDDEQYF. In nucleotides, the CDR3 is TGCGCCAGCAGCTTGGGGTCCGGAGACGACGAGCAGTACTTC.

This rearrangement joins TRBV28 to TRBJ2-2; D is unclear. The V end was cut by 6 bases, the J end by 6 bases, with 8 bases between. The CDR3 sequence is 12 residues long. CDR1 is MDHEN and CDR2 is SYDVKM in the germline V gene. Written as DNA, the CDR3 is TGTGCCAGCAGGGGATTTCCCGGGGAGCTGTTTTTT. It codes for CASRGFPGELFF. The full variable domain, with the rest looked up from reference TRBV28 and TRBJ2-2, is DVKVTQSSRYLVKRTGEKVFLECVQDMDHENMFWYRQDPGLGLRLIYFSYDVKMKEKGDIPEGYSVSREKKERFSLILESASTNQTSMYLCASRGFPGELFFGEGSRLTVL.

This chain links TRBV28 with TRBJ1-5; D perhaps matches TRBD1 (5 bases). The CDR3 sequence is 12 residues long. The germline gives CDR1 MDHEN, CDR2 SYDVKM. V was shortened by 6 bases and J by 10 bases, with 13 bases between the two germline ends. The CDR3 is CASRSGGGPQHF. In DNA form, the CDR3 reads TGTGCCAGCAGGTCCGGGGGGGGACCCCAGCATTTT. The full variable domain, with the rest looked up from reference TRBV28 and TRBJ1-5, is DVKVTQSSRYLVKRTGEKVFLECVQDMDHENMFWYRQDPGLGLRLIYFSYDVKMKEKGDIPEGYSVSREKKERFSLILESASTNQTSMYLCASRSGGGPQHFGDGTRLSIL.

This clone was found once. The CDR3 here is CASSVVLGYEQYF. The CDR3 DNA reads TGTGCCAGCAGTGTGGTTCTTGGGTACGAGCAGTACTTC. The chain has TRBV27 and TRBJ2-7; D is unresolved. V dropped 5 bases and J dropped 4 bases, with 12 bases sitting between them. CDR3 size: 13 residues. CDR1 is MNHEY, CDR2 SMNVEV, per germline (reference sequence).

The chain combines TRBV6-1 with TRBJ1-1, with a weak D call TRBD1 (6 bases). Germline CDR1 MNHNS, CDR2 SASEGT. CDR3 length: 14 amino acids. Trimming took off 5 bases at V and 4 bases at J, with 14 bases between the two ends. DNA for the CDR3: TGTGCCAGCAGTTTTGGGGGGCAGGTCACTGAAGCTTTCTTT. It yields the protein CASSFGGQVTEAFF.

J is TRBJ2-7 and V is TRBV6-5, with TRBD2 as a possible D gene (6 bases). The germline V and J ends were trimmed by 6 bases and 3 bases, with 15 bases remaining between them. Per the germline V gene, CDR1 is MNHEY and CDR2 is SVGAGI. This CDR3 is 14 amino acids long. CDR3 coding DNA: TGTGCCAGCAGACCACCGGGACTGAACTACGAGCAGTACTTC. It translates to CASRPPGLNYEQYF.

A note on this clone: Other DNA sequences in this sample translate to the same CDR3. CDR3 sequence (DNA): TGTGCCAGCAGCCTGGGACAGGCTAACTATGGCTACACCTTC. Its protein is CASSLGQANYGYTF. This chain connects TRBV5-4 to TRBJ1-2; 8 nucleotides line up with TRBD1. V was pared by 4 bases and J by 0 bases, with 2 bases of the junction left unmatched. Germline V gene lookup returns CDR1 SGHNT and CDR2 YYREEE (reference sequence). CDR3 length equals 14 residues.

In this sample, this clone turned up a few times. The chain links TRBV29-1 to TRBJ1-1; TRBD1 is a possible D gene (5 bases). The V end lost 8 bases, the J end lost 3 bases, and 19 bases lay between the germline ends. The germline V gene has CDR1 SQVTM and CDR2 ANQGSEA. The CDR3 contains 14 residues. Here the CDR3 DNA reads TGCAGCACCCTGGGGAGGGGCAGAGACACTGAAGCTTTCTTT. Protein product: CSTLGRGRDTEAFF.

Of note for this clone: Other DNA sequences in the same sample also yield this CDR3. The chain employs TRBV5-5 and TRBJ1-5; a weak D match, TRBD1 (6 bases). The V end was cut by 1 base, the J end by 7 bases, with 9 bases between. The CDR3 totals 13 residues. Germline V gene sequence: CDR1 SGHKS, CDR2 YYEKEE (reference sequence). The CDR3 loop reads CASSLSGTQPQHF. CDR3 in DNA: TGTGCCAGCAGCTTGTCGGGGACACAGCCCCAGCATTTT.

Points on this clone: Different DNA sequences within this sample yield the same CDR3. The V gene is TRBV5-1, the J gene TRBJ2-4; 7 bases line up with TRBD1. The germline gives CDR1 SGHRS, CDR2 YFSETQ. CDR3 length equals 14 residues. V trimming: 1 base; J trimming: 4 bases; junction bases outside the gene matches: 2. CDR3 DNA sequence: TGCGCCAGCAGCTTGACAGGGGATAAAAACATTCAGTACTTC. Encoded protein: CASSLTGDKNIQYF.

The chain has TRBV28 and TRBJ1-2; D is uncertain. The CDR3 has 12 residues. Germline V gives CDR1 MDHEN, CDR2 SYDVKM. Trimming took 6 bases from V and 3 from J, leaving 8 bases between them. CDR3 sequence: CASSRSDYGYTF. The DNA for the CDR3 is TGTGCCAGCAGCCGGTCCGACTATGGCTACACCTTC.

This clone was picked up one time. For the CDR3, the DNA is TGTGCCAGCAGCCTTGGGACAGGGGGCGCGGAAGTGTTTTTT. This encodes CASSLGTGGAEVFF. V usage is TRBV7-2 and J usage is TRBJ1-4; 12 bases agree with TRBD1. Trimming removed 5 bases from V and 15 bases from J; junction bases left unmatched: 10. The CDR3 contains 14 residues. The germline gives CDR1 SGHTA, CDR2 FQGNSA.

This clone was observed once. V gene TRBV27 combines with J gene TRBJ2-1; D possibly corresponds to TRBD2 (6 bases). V was pared by 5 bases and J by 2 bases, with 25 bases between. The CDR3 covers 19 residues. The germline gives CDR1 MNHEY, CDR2 SMNVEV (reference sequence). The CDR3 here is CASSAYRDFPGDAYNEQFF. Here the CDR3 DNA reads TGTGCCAGCAGTGCATATCGCGATTTCCCGGGAGACGCCTACAATGAGCAGTTCTTC.

This chain uses TRBV6-1 with TRBJ1-1; 9 bases agree with TRBD1. Trimming cost V 10 bases and J 1 base; bases outside gene matches: 4. Germline V gene sequence: CDR1 MNHNS, CDR2 SASEGT. The CDR3 is 13 amino acids. The CDR3 protein is CAIPGQGNTEAFF. CDR3 sequence (DNA): TGTGCCATACCGGGACAGGGGAACACTGAAGCTTTCTTT.